This T cell receptor beta chain was sequenced during a study of blood T cell repertoires in COVID-19 (dated by TCRdb to 2020 to 2021). With respect to the entire study: Collaborator samples came from the United States, Italy and Spain and covered acute and convalescent phases of COVID-19. The material from the prospective study consisted of cDNA or gDNA derived from T cells, B-cell-depleted T cells, or PBMCs. Deeply sampled blood TCRbeta repertoires from subjects exposed to, actively infected with, or recovered from COVID-19 were included in the dataset. The repertoires were released in a freely available public database intended as a resource for research on the immune response to SARS-CoV-2. Samples were obtained from the ongoing ImmuneRACE study (first 160 participants) and from about 1,300 subjects provided by 6 global collaborators. Sample metadata almost always included a de-identified subject ID, COVID-19 status, age in years and sex. Where HLA class I and class II types were available, the types were taken from metadata supplied by the sample provider, not from assay-based typing. General conclusions and limits of the study: Clinical and demographic metadata were provided uncurated, with the amount varying by source and participant.

Each collaborating institution followed its own protocols to collect whole blood in K2EDTA tubes. Collaborator samples were shipped for TCRbeta analysis as frozen whole blood, isolated PBMCs, or DNA extracted from either sample type. The CDR3 goes from the cysteine to the phenylalanine over 12 residues. The DNA shown is the 36-base CDR3, in frame from base 1. The V and J ends are trimmed by 8 bases and 11 bases, leaving 18 bases between them. The germline V gene encodes CDR1 SNHLY and CDR2 FYNNEI. This clone is a singleton in its sample. Which antigen it targets is not known. Base quality data are lacking; no much larger clone is found one base away. The immunoSEQ Assay, a bias-controlled multiplex PCR, was used to amplify TCRbeta CDR3 regions from genomic DNA. In the authors' own workflow: The number of nucleated cells in each sample was estimated from the amplification of reference gene primers within the assay. To quantify the absolute abundance of each unique TCRbeta CDR3 rearrangement, sequence reads were collapsed and filtered. Productive Simpson clonality was computed per sample as the square root of Simpson's diversity index over productive rearrangements. Sourced from immuneACCESS, this table was stored by TCRdb with only in-frame sequences that have V and J called. A share of the clones is absent; for the studies checked, an unresolved V gene accounts for under half, and the remainder has no known explanation. V, J and clone size derive from that table, while D and trimming were established from the DNA sequence. This sample has around 250,000 clones in its table, and approximately 83% of those were observed once. The ten largest clones add up to 4.4% of the sample.

The receptor was derived from a man aged 50-60 years with active or convalescent COVID-19. The sequence joins TRBV2 to TRBJ1-1; perhaps TRBD1 is the D gene, with 5 bases matching. Material: peripheral blood. The sequenced DNA is TGTGCCAGCCTAGGGGCTAAAATTTCGGCTTTCTTT. This translates into CASLGAKISAFF.